This T cell receptor beta chain was obtained from a study of OX40 agonist ivuxolimab in advanced cancers. Study summary: The treatment was a fully human IgG2 OX40 agonist, ivuxolimab. A diagnosis of hepatocellular carcinoma, melanoma, renal cell or head and neck cancer was present in dose-escalation patients. The eligibility criteria allowed prior anti-PD-1, anti-PD-L1 or anti-CTLA-4 therapy, and around 40% had some.

The CDR3 consists of 15 residues. The germline gives CDR1 SGDLS, CDR2 YYNGEE. V was shortened by 0 bases and J by 2 bases, with 11 bases between the two germline ends. The table came from immunoSEQ multiplex PCR; TCRdb's copy has only in-frame clones and leaves some out. The repertoire includes under 65,000 clones, about 85% of them detected once, and 20% sits in the top ten. Findings and caveats of the study: By week 6 at 0.1 to 3.0 mg/kg, blood CD4+ and CD8+ T cells had expanded clonally.

Note on this clone: The antigen is unknown.

The source of this sequence is an adult with an advanced solid tumor such as melanoma, head and neck, liver or kidney cancer. The sequenced sample was CD4+ or CD8+ T cells sorted from blood, obtained in a trial of the OX40 agonist ivuxolimab. This chain links TRBV9 with TRBJ1-2; D is possibly TRBD1 (6 bases). This CDR3 reads CASSVERTANYGYTF. The CDR3 DNA reads as TGTGCCAGCAGCGTAGAGAGGACAGCGAACTATGGCTACACCTTC.